Following are 3 T cell receptor beta chains from one sample sequenced in a study of blood T cell repertoires in COVID-19. The protocol was immunoSEQ multiplex PCR, while the TCRdb copy is restricted to in-frame clones and leaves out a portion. The sample lists approximately 100,000 clones, roughly 80% occurring once. Sequencing was performed on peripheral blood. All receptors derive from a man aged 55-75 years with acute or convalescent COVID-19.

CDR3 sequence: CASSSSRGSQETQYF. The DNA of the CDR3 is TGTGCCAGCAGTTCAAGCCGGGGGTCACAAGAGACCCAGTACTTC. The chain employs TRBV6-6 and TRBJ2-5; TRBD2 might be the D (6 bases). CDR1 and CDR2 from the germline V gene are MNHNY and SVGAGI (reference sequence). This CDR3 has 15 amino acids. V was pared by 4 bases and J by 2 bases, with 14 bases between.

The chain combines TRBV4-1 with TRBJ2-3, with D perhaps matching TRBD2 (6 bases). This CDR3 is 18 amino acids long. The V gene lost 0 bases and the J gene lost 1 base, with 17 bases spanning the gap. Germline CDR1 is MGHRA and CDR2 is YSYEKL. For the CDR3, the DNA is TGCGCCAGCAGCCAAGATTATCCCACGACTAGGGGCACAGATACGCAGTATTTT. Protein: CASSQDYPTTRGTDTQYF.

The CDR3 nucleotides are TGTGCCACCTCAAGACAGGGGAACACTGAAGCTTTCTTT. Translated, it gives CATSRQGNTEAFF. The chain uses TRBV6-5 and TRBJ1-1, with 7 bases that match TRBD1. V shed 10 bases and J 1 base; nucleotides not matched to a gene: 6. Germline loops: CDR1 MNHEY, CDR2 SVGAGI. The CDR3 runs 13 residues.